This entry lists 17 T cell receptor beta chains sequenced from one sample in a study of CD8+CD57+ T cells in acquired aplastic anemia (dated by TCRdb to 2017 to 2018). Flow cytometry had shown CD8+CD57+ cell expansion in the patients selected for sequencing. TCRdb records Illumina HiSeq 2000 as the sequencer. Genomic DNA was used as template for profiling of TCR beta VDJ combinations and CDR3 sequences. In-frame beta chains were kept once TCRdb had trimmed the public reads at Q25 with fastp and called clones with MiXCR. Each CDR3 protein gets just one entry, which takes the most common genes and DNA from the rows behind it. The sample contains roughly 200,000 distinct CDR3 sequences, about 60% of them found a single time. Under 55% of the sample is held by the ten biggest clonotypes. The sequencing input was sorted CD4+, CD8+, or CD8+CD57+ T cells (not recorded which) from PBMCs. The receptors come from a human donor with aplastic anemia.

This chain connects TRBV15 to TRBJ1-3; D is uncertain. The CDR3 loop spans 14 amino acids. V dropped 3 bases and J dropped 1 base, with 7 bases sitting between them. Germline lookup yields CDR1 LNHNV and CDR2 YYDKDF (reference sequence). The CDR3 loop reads CATSRGLSGNTIYF. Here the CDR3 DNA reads TGTGCCACCAGCAGGGGGTTGTCTGGAAACACCATATATTTT. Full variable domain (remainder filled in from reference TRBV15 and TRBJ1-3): DAMVIQNPRYQVTQFGKPVTLSCSQTLNHNVMYWYQQKSSQAPKLLFHYYDKDFNNEADTPDNFQSRRPNTSFCFLDIRSPGLGDTAMYLCATSRGLSGNTIYFGEGSWLTVV.

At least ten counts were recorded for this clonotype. CDR3 sequence reads: CASSSLDSRNEQFF. CDR3 nucleotides: TGTGCCAGCAGCAGTCTAGACAGTCGGAATGAGCAGTTCTTC. The chain uses TRBV25-1 and TRBJ2-1; possibly TRBD1 for D (5 bases). The CDR3 has 14 residues. Germline CDR1 reads MGHDK; CDR2 reads SYGVNS. V lost 6 bases and J lost 7, with 16 bases in between.

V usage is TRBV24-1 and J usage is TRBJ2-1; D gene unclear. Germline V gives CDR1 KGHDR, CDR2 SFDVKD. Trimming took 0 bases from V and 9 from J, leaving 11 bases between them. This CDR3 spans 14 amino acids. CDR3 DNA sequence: TGTGCCACCAGTGATTTGGGTACCCCGGGTGAGCAGTTCTTC. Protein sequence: CATSDLGTPGEQFF.

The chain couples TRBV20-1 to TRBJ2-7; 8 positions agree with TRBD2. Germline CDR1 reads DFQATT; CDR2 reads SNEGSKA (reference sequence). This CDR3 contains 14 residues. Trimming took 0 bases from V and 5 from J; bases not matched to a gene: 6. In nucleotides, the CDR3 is TGCAGTGCTAGAGATGGGGGGCGGGAGGACGAGCAGTACTTC. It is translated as CSARDGGREDEQYF.

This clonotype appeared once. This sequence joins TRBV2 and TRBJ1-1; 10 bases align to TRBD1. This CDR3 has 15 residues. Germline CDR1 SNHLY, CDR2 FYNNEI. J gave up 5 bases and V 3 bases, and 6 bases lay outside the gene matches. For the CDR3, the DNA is TGTGCCAGCAGTGAGCTAGGGACAGGGGTAACTGAAGCTTTCTTT. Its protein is CASSELGTGVTEAFF.

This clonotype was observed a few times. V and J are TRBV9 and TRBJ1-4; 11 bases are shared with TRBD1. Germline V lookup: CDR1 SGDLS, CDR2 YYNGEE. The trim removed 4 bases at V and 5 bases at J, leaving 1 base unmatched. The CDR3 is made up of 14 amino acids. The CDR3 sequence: CASSRDRGNEKLFF. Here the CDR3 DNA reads TGTGCCAGCAGCAGGGACAGGGGGAATGAAAAACTGTTTTTT.

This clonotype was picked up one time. CDR3: CASSPQVESGELFF. CDR3 DNA sequence: TGTGCCAGCAGTCCTCAGGTAGAGAGCGGGGAGCTGTTTTTT. This chain joins TRBV9 and TRBJ2-2; D remains ambiguous. The germline CDR1 and CDR2 sequences are SGDLS and YYNGEE. CDR3 size: 14 residues. Trimming took off 5 bases at V and 7 bases at J, with 15 bases between the two ends. The full variable domain, completed using reference TRBV9 and TRBJ2-2, is DSGVTQTPKHLITATGQRVTLRCSPRSGDLSVYWYQQSLDQGLQFLIQYYNGEERAKGNILERFSAQQFPDLHSELNLSSLELGDSALYFCASSPQVESGELFFGEGSRLTVL.

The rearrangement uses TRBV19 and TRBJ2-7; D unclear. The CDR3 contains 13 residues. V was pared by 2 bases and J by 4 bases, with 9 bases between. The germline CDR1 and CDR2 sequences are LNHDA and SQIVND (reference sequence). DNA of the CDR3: TGTGCCAGTAGTATACGCACGGCGTACGAGCAGTACTTC. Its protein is CASSIRTAYEQYF.

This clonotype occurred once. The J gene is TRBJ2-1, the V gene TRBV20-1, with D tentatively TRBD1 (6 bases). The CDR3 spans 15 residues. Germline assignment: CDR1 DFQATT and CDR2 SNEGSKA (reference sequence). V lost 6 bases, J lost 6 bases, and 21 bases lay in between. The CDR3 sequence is CSARQSLGTRNEQFF. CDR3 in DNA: TGCAGTGCCCGTCAAAGTTTGGGGACACGCAATGAGCAGTTCTTC.

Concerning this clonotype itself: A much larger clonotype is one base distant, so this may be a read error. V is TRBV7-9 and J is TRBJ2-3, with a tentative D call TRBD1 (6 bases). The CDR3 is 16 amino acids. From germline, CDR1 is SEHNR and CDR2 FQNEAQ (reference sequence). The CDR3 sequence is CASTQEGPGAPDTQYF. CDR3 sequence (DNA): TGCGCCAGCACCCAAGAGGGTCCAGGGGCCCCAGATACGCAGTATTTT.

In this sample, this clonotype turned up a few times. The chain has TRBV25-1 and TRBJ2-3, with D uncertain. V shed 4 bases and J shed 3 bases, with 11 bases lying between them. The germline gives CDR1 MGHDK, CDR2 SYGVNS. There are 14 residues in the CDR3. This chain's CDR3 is CASSGLYGTDTQYF. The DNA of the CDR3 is TGTGCCAGCAGTGGACTGTATGGGACAGATACGCAGTATTTT.

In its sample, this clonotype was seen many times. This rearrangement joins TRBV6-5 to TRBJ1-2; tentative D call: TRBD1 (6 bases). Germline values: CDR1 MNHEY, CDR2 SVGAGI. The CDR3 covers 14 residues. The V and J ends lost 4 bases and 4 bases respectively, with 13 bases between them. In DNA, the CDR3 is TGTGCCAGCAGTTTCATTACAGGGAGCTATGGCTACACCTTC. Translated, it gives CASSFITGSYGYTF.

CDR3 loop: CASSSGTTYEQYF. Written as DNA, the CDR3 is TGTGCCAGCAGCTCCGGGACAACCTACGAGCAGTACTTC. The chain combines TRBV7-3 with TRBJ2-7; D might be TRBD1 (6 bases). Trimming shortened V by 4 bases and J by 2 bases, and 9 bases separated the two germline ends. From germline, CDR1 is SGHTA and CDR2 FQGTGA. This CDR3 contains 13 residues. Full variable domain (rest looked up from reference TRBV7-3 and TRBJ2-7): GAGVSQTPSNKVTEKGKYVELRCDPISGHTALYWYRQSLGQGPEFLIYFQGTGAADDSGLPNDRFFAVRPEGSVSTLKIQRTERGDSAVYLCASSSGTTYEQYFGPGTRLTVT.

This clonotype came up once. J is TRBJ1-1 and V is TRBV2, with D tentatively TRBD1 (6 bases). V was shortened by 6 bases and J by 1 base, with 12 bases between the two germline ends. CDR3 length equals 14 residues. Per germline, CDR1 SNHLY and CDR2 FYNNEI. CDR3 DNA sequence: TGTGCCAGCAGCCGAGACAGGAAGAACACTGAAGCTTTCTTT. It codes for CASSRDRKNTEAFF.

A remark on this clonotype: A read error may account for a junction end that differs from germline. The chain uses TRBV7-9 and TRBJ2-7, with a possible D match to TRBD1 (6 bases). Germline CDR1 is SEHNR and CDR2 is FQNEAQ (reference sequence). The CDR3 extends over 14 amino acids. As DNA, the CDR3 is TGCGCCAGCACTTCAGACAGGTCCTCCTACGAGCAGTACTTC. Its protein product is CASTSDRSSYEQYF.

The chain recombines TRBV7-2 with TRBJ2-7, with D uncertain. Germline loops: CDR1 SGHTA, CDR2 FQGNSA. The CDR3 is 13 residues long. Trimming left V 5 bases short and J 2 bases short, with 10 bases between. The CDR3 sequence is CASSPTAAYEQYF. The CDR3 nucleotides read TGTGCCAGCAGCCCGACCGCGGCCTACGAGCAGTACTTC.

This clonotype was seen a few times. The CDR3 nucleotides are TGTGCCAGCAGCCGTTTAGGGGGGAGTGGTGGCTACACCTTC. Translation: CASSRLGGSGGYTF. The chain combines TRBV7-2 with TRBJ1-2; the D gene is possibly TRBD1 (6 bases). CDR1 is SGHTA and CDR2 is FQGNSA in the germline V gene. The CDR3 extends over 14 amino acids. V lost 5 bases and J lost 7, with 17 bases in between. The full variable domain, in which reference TRBV7-2 and TRBJ1-2 provide the parts outside the CDR3, is GAGVSQSPSNKVTEKGKDVELRCDPISGHTALYWYRQSLGQGLEFLIYFQGNSAPDKSGLPSDRFSAERTGGSVSTLTIQRTQQEDSAVYLCASSRLGGSGGYTFGSGTRLTVV.